The rows below give T cell receptor beta chains drawn from one sample of a study of blood T cell repertoires in COVID-19. Only in-frame clones appear in the TCRdb table, and some are missing; sequencing was by immunoSEQ multiplex PCR. The repertoire has about 170,000 clones, around three quarters of them found once; the top ten carry under 20%. Material for sequencing was PBMCs or T cells enriched from blood (not recorded which). These receptors originate from a woman in her seventies in a cohort exposed to, infected with or recovered from COVID-19 (not recorded which). CDR3s include the opening cysteine and the closing phenylalanine or tryptophan. Size is stated for part of the rows, as once, few or many counts, or as a class when the clone is expanded.

CDR3aa	abundance	v_gene	j_gene
CASSRGTGSYNSPLHF	.	TRBV5-1	TRBJ1-6
CASSKLGQGSTGANVLTF	.	TRBV28	TRBJ2-6
CAISDGRGAQETQYF	.	TRBV10-3	TRBJ2-5
CASSVGAGLNEQYF	once	TRBV9	TRBJ2-7
CASRNQGAMNTGELFF	few	TRBV28	TRBJ2-2
CASRFGAGGANEKLFF	.	TRBV27	TRBJ1-4
CASTPGQGAWETQYF	.	TRBV5-1	TRBJ2-5
CASSLGQNSPLHF	few	TRBV5-1	TRBJ1-6
CASSRRDRGTGELFF	.	TRBV4-2	TRBJ2-2
CASSLRLGNHNEQFF	.	TRBV7-9	TRBJ2-1
CASSLGARVEQYF	.	TRBV7-2	TRBJ2-7
CASSQAPGGNTEAFF	.	TRBV4-2	TRBJ1-1
CASSIQGAETGELFF	.	TRBV5-1	TRBJ2-2
CASSLGQGADYEQYF	.	TRBV5-4	TRBJ2-7
CSVPGLAGSQETQYF	once	TRBV29-1	TRBJ2-5
CASSQASPSNTEAFF	.	TRBV28	TRBJ1-1
CASSLRLAGNTGELFF	few	TRBV27	TRBJ2-2
CAISQGQGEEKLFF	.	TRBV10-3	TRBJ1-4
CASSVTEETQYF	.	TRBV2	TRBJ2-5
CASSISPGILPQHF	few	TRBV19	TRBJ1-5
CASSWTPGQGSNQPQHF	.	TRBV5-5	TRBJ1-5
CASRTGGTDTQYF	once	TRBV12-3/TRBV12-4	TRBJ2-3
CASSRTAGTYNEQFF	.	TRBV27	TRBJ2-1
CASKLDPGMGAEAFF	.	TRBV5-1	TRBJ1-1
CSVGTGGTGELFF	once	TRBV29-1	TRBJ2-2
CASSLGQGIGDTEAFF	.	TRBV5-1	TRBJ1-1